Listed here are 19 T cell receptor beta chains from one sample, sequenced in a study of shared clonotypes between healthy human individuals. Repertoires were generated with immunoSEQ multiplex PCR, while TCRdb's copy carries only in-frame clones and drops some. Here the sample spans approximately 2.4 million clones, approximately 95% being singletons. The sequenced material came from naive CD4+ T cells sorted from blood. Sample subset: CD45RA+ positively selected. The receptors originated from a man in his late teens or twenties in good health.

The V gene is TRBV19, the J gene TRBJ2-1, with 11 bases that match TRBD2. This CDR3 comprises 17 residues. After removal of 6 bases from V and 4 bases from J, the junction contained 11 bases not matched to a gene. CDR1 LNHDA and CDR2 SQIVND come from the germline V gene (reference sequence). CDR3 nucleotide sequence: TGTGCCAGTAGCTCCATCCCGGGACTAGCGGTGTACAATGAGCAGTTCTTC. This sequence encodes CASSSIPGLAVYNEQFF.

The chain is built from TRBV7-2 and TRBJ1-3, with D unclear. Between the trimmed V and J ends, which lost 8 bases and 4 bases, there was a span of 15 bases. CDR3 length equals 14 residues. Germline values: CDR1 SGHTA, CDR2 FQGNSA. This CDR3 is CASSPVRSGNTIYF. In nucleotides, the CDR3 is TGTGCCAGCTCCCCGGTGAGGAGCGGAAACACCATATATTTT.

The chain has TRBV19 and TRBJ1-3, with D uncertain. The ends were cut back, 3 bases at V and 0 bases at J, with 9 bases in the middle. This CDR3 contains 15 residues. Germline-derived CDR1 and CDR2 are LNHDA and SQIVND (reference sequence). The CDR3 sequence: CASSMREISGNTIYF. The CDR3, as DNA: TGTGCCAGTAGTATGAGGGAGATCTCTGGAAACACCATATATTTT.

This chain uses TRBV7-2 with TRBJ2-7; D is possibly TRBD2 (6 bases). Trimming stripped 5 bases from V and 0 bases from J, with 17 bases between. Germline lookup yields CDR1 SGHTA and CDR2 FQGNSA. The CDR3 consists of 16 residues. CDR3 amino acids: CASSRSGPHSSYEQYF. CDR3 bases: TGTGCCAGCAGCCGCAGCGGGCCTCATAGCTCCTACGAGCAGTACTTC.

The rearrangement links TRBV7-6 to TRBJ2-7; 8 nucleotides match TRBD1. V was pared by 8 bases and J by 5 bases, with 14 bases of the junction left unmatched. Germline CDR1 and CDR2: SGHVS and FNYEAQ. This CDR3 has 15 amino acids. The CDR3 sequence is CASGSPGGFVHEQYF. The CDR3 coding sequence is TGTGCCAGCGGGTCCCCAGGGGGCTTCGTCCACGAGCAGTACTTC.

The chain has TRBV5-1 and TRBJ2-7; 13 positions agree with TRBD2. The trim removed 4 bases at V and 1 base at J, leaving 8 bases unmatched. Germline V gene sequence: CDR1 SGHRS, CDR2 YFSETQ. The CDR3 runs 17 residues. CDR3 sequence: CASSPRTSGSTSYEQYF. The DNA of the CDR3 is TGCGCCAGCAGCCCAAGGACTAGCGGGAGTACGTCCTACGAGCAGTACTTC.

The CDR3 DNA follows: TGTGCCAGCAGCTTAAGGAGGGCAGGGGAGGAACTGTTTTTT. Residues: CASSLRRAGEELFF. The chain couples TRBV7-2 to TRBJ1-4; a weak D match, TRBD1 (6 bases). The CDR3 extends over 14 amino acids. Trimming removed 2 bases from V and 12 bases from J, with 16 bases in between. Per the germline V gene, CDR1 is SGHTA and CDR2 is FQGNSA. Complete variable domain (other parts from reference TRBV7-2 and TRBJ1-4): GAGVSQSPSNKVTEKGKDVELRCDPISGHTALYWYRQSLGQGLEFLIYFQGNSAPDKSGLPSDRFSAERTGGSVSTLTIQRTQQEDSAVYLCASSLRRAGEELFFGSGTQLSVL.

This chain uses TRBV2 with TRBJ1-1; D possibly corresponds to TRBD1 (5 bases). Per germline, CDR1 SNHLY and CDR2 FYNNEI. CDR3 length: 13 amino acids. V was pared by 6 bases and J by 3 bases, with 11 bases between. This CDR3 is CASRGRAYTEAFF. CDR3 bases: TGTGCCAGCAGGGGGCGAGCTTACACTGAAGCTTTCTTT.

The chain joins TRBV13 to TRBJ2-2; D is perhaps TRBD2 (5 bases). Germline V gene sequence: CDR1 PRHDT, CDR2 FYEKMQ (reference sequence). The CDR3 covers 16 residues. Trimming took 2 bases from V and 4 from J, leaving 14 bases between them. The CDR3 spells CASSLSGPTTTGELFF. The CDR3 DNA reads TGTGCCAGCAGCTTAAGCGGTCCGACCACCACCGGGGAGCTGTTTTTT. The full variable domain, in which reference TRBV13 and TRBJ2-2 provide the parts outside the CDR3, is AAGVIQSPRHLIKEKRETATLKCYPIPRHDTVYWYQQGPGQDPQFLISFYEKMQSDKGSIPDRFSAQQFSDYHSELNMSSLELGDSALYFCASSLSGPTTTGELFFGEGSRLTVL.

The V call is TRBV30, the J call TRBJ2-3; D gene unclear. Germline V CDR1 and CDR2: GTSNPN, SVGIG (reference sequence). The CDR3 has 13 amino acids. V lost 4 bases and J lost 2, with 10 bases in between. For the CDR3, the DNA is TGTGCCTGGATGGGTCTGCACACAGATACGCAGTATTTT. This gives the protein CAWMGLHTDTQYF.

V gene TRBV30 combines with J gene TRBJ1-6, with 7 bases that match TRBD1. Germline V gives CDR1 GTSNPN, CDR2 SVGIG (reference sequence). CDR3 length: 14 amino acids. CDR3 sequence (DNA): TGTGCGGGAGGGGGCGACAAGTATAATTCACCCCTCCACTTT. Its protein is CAGGGDKYNSPLHF.

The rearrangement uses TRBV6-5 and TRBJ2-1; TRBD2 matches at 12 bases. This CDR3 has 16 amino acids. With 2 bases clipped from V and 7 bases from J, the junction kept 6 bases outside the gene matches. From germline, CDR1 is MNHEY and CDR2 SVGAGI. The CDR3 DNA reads TGTGCCAGCAGTTACCGCACTAGCGGGGGGTTTAATGAGCAGTTCTTC. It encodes CASSYRTSGGFNEQFF.

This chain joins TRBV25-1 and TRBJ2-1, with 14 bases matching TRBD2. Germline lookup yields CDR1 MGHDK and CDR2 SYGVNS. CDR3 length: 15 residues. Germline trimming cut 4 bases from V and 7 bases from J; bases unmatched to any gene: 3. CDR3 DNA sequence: TGTGCCAGCAGTGGACTAGCGGGAGGGCCGAATGAGCAGTTCTTC. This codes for CASSGLAGGPNEQFF.

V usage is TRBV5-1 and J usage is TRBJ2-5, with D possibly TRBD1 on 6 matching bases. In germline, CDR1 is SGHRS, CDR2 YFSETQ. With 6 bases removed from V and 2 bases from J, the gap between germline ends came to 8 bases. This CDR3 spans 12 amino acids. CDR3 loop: CASTTGQETQYF. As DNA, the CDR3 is TGCGCCAGCACGACAGGACAAGAGACCCAGTACTTC.

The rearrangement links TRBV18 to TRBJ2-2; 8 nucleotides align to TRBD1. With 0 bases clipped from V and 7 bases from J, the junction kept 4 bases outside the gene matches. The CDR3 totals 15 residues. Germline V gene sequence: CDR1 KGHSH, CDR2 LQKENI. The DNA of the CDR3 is TGTGCCAGCTCACCACCGACAGGGGTGCACGGGGAGCTGTTTTTT. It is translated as CASSPPTGVHGELFF.

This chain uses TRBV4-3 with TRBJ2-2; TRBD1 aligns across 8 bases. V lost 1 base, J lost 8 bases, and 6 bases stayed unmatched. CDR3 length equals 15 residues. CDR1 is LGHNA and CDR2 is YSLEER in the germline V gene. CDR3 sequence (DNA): TGCGCCAGCAGCCAAGGGACAGGGATAATTGGGGAGCTGTTTTTT. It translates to CASSQGTGIIGELFF.

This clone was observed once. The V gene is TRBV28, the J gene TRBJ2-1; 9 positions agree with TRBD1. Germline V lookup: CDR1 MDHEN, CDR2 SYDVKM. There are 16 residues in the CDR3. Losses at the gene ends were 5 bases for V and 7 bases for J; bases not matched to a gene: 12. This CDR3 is CASSLPQGARVNEQFF. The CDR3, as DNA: TGTGCCAGCAGTCTCCCACAGGGGGCTAGGGTGAATGAGCAGTTCTTC. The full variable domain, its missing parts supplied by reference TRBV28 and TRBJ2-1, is DVKVTQSSRYLVKRTGEKVFLECVQDMDHENMFWYRQDPGLGLRLIYFSYDVKMKEKGDIPEGYSVSREKKERFSLILESASTNQTSMYLCASSLPQGARVNEQFFGPGTRLTVL.

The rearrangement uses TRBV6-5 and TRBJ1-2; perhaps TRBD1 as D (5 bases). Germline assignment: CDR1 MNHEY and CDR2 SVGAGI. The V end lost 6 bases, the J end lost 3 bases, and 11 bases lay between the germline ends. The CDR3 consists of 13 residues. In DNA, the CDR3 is TGTGCCAGCAGCAATCCACAGGACTATGGCTACACCTTC. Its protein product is CASSNPQDYGYTF.

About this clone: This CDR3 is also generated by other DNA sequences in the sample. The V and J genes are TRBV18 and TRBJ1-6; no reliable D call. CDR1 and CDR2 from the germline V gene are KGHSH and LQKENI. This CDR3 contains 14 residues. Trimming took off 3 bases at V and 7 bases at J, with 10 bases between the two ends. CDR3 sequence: CASSPGAVNSPLHF. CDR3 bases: TGTGCCAGCTCACCCGGCGCAGTAAATTCACCCCTCCACTTT.